Below, one TCR beta chain is given with its context. Its antigen is not known. The germline CDR1 and CDR2 sequences are SQVTM and ANQGSEA. V was pared by 7 bases and J by 0 bases, with 8 bases of the junction left unmatched. The CDR3 is made up of 15 amino acids. The data are from a study of post-analysis software for immune sequencing data. Overall study: The disease courses spanned relapsing-remitting, secondary progressive and progressive-relapsing forms of multiple sclerosis.

Unique molecular identifiers were built into the TCR beta cDNA libraries. TCRdb reanalysed the PCR reads using MiXCR and keeps one entry per CDR3 protein. The sample has hundreds of thousands of distinct CDR3 sequences, over 45% seen once. Whole-study results and caveats: Comparison with controls showed significantly lower normalized Chao1 diversity in multiple sclerosis patients. Patients showed TRBV5-6, TRBV5-1 and TRBV20-1 among five TRBV segments more frequent than in controls.

The origin of this receptor is a girl aged 2-15 years with multiple sclerosis. Input material: blood. The chain couples TRBV29-1 to TRBJ2-1, with 8 bases fitting TRBD1. The CDR3 here is CSAETGVGSYNEQFF. The CDR3 DNA follows: TGCAGCGCTGAGACAGGGGTGGGCTCCTACAATGAGCAGTTCTTC.